Listed below are T cell receptor beta chains from one sample, sequenced in a study of Graves' ophthalmopathy and Graves' hyperthyroidism. TCRdb passed the multiplex PCR reads through MiXCR, listing each CDR3 protein once. The table has roughly 610,000 distinct CDR3 sequences, 22% seen once. The sequenced material came from peripheral blood. The receptors were sampled from a woman under 30 with stable Graves' hyperthyroidism. Some clones in this sample may be carry-over from other donors' samples. Each CDR3 is given with its conserved first and last residue. D genes are given only for firm matches. Clone size is stated in some rows and not others, as once, few, many or a class when expanded.

V	D	J	size	DNA	CDR3
TRBV6-5	-	TRBJ2-7	many	TGTGCCAGCAGTTACAGCGCCTCCTACGAGCAGTACTTC	CASSYSASYEQYF
TRBV27	-	TRBJ2-4	-	TGTGCCAGCAGTTCTGACTACGCCAAAAACATTAAGTACTTC	CASSSDYAKNIKYF
TRBV7-2	TRBD1	TRBJ1-6	many	TGTGCCAGCAGATCTAACAGGGGTGGTTCACCCCTCCACTTT	CASRSNRGGSPLHF
TRBV3-1	-	TRBJ2-4	many	TGTGCCAGCAGTTCCTTAGCCAAAAACATTCAGTACTTC	CASSSLAKNIQYF
TRBV28	-	TRBJ2-7	many	TGTGCCAGCAGCCTACCCGAGGGGGACTACGAGCAGTACTTC	CASSLPEGDYEQYF
TRBV6-1	-	TRBJ2-7	many	TGTGCCCTACAGCGTACCAGAGTCAACGAGCAGTACTTC	CALQRTRVNEQYF
TRBV6-1	-	TRBJ1-1	few	TGTGCCAGCACGCAGAATTTGAACACTGAAGCTTTCTTT	CASTQNLNTEAFF
TRBV5-1	-	TRBJ2-6	-	TGCGCCAGCAGCTTCGGGCCGTATGGGGCCAACGTCCTGACTTTC	CASSFGPYGANVLTF
TRBV6-1	-	TRBJ1-5	many	TGTGCCAGCAGTGCTAACAAAGATCAGCCCCAGCATTTT	CASSANKDQPQHF
TRBV12-3/TRBV12-4	TRBD1	TRBJ2-2	-	TGTGCCAGCAGTCCGGACAGGGAGGCCGGGGAGCTGTTTTTT	CASSPDREAGELFF
TRBV7-2	-	TRBJ2-7	many	TGTGCCAGCAGCTTACGTTCGACCTACGAGCAGTACTTC	CASSLRSTYEQYF
TRBV7-3	-	TRBJ1-1	many	TGTGCCAGCAGCTTAACAAAAAACACTGAAGCTTTCTTT	CASSLTKNTEAFF